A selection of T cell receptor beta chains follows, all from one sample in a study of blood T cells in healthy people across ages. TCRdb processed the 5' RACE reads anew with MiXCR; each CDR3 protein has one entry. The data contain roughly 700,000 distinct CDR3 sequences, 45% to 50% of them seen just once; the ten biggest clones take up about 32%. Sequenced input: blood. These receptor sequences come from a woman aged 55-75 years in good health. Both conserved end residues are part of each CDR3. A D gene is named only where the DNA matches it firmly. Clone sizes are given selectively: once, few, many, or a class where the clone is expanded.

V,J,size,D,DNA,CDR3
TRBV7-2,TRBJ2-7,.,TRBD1,TGTGCCGGCAGTTCAACAGGGGTTTACGAGCAGTACTTC,CAGSSTGVYEQYF
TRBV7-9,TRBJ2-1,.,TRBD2,TGTGCCAGCAGCCGGGGACTAGCGGGCCCGTTCTTC,CASSRGLAGPFF
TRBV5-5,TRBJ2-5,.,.,TGTGCCAGCAGCTTGCAGGGACACTCGATCCTAGAGCAGTACTTC,CASSLQGHSILEQYF
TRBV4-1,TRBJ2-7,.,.,TGCGCCAGCAGCCAGGCTGAGAGCTCCTACGAGCAGTACTTC,CASSQAESSYEQYF
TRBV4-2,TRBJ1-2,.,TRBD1,TGTGCCAGCAGCCAAGGAACCGGGACAGTCTATGGCTACACCTTC,CASSQGTGTVYGYTF
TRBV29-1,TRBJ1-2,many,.,TGCAGCGTTGAATATCGCAGGGAGAACTATGGCTACACCTTC,CSVEYRRENYGYTF
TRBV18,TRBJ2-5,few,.,TGTGCCAGCTCGCCTACACAGGTCCAAGAGACCCAGTACTTC,CASSPTQVQETQYF
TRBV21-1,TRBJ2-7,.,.,TGTGCCAGCACCAAGTGGTTTTGGGGACTAGCGGACGAGGCCTACGAGCAGTACTTC,CASTKWFWGLADEAYEQYF
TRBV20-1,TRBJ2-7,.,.,TGCAGTGCTAGTAAGCAGGGGCGAACCTACGAGCAGTACTTC,CSASKQGRTYEQYF
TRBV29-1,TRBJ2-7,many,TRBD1,TGCAGCGTTGGGGGGACAGGATTTGACGAGCAGTACTTC,CSVGGTGFDEQYF
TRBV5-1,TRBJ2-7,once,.,TGCGCCAGCAGCTCCGGGACACCAGCAGTAGAGCAGTACTTC,CASSSGTPAVEQYF
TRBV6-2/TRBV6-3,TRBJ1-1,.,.,TGTGCCAGCAGCCAACTCAGCCTGAACACTGAAGCTTTCTTT,CASSQLSLNTEAFF
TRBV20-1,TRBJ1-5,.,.,TGCAGTGCTGAAGACCCAGGGGTTAGCAATCAGCCCCAGCATTTT,CSAEDPGVSNQPQHF
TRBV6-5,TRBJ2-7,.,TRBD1,TGTGCCAGCAGTTACTTAGGACAGGGGTACGAGCAGTACTTC,CASSYLGQGYEQYF
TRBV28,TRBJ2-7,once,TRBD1,TGTGCCAGCAGTGAGGTGCAGGGGGACTACGAGCAGTACTTC,CASSEVQGDYEQYF
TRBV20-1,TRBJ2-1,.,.,TGCAGTGCCCCAGGCACAGTTTCGTACAATGAGCAGTTCTTC,CSAPGTVSYNEQFF
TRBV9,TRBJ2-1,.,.,TGTGCCAGCAGCGTAGCGGCGGGCCAGCCGTTCTACAATGAGCAGTTCTTC,CASSVAAGQPFYNEQFF
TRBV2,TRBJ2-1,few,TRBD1,TGTGCCAGCAGTGTAGGGGGACAGGGAGGCAATGAGCAGTTCTTC,CASSVGGQGGNEQFF
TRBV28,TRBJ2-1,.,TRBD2,TGTGCCAGCAGTTTAATAGCTACTAGCGGTTACAATGAGCTGTACTTC,CASSLIATSGYNELYF
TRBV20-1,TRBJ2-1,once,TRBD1,TGCAGTGCTTGGCCGGGACAGGGCACCTACAATGAGCAGTTCTTC,CSAWPGQGTYNEQFF
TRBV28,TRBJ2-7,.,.,TGTGCCAGCAGTCTGGAGGGGAGTTCCGACGAGCAGTACTTC,CASSLEGSSDEQYF
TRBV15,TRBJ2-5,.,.,TGTGCCACCAGCAGAGATAGCAGAGAGACCCAGTACTTC,CATSRDSRETQYF
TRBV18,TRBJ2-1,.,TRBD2,TGTGCCAGCTCACCACCGGTTCTAGCGGGACACAATGAGCAGTTCTTC,CASSPPVLAGHNEQFF
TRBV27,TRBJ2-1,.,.,TGTGCCAGCAGTATCACAGGGCCCAATGAGCAGTTCTTC,CASSITGPNEQFF
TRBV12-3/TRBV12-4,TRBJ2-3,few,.,TGTGCCAGCAGCGGCGGTCCCAGCACAGATACGCAGTATTTT,CASSGGPSTDTQYF
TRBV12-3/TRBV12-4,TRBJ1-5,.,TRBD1,TGTGCCAGCAGGGGACAGCTCAATCAGCCCCAGCATTTT,CASRGQLNQPQHF
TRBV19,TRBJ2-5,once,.,TGTGCCAGTAGTCCTTCGATAGAGGCCCTATTCCCTCAAGAGACCCAGTACTTC,CASSPSIEALFPQETQYF
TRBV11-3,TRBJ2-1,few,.,TGTGCCAGCAGCCGATCCAGGGGTGGTATCTCCTACAATGAGCAGTTCTTC,CASSRSRGGISYNEQFF
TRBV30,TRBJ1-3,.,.,TGTGCCTTTACAGGGTTTAATGGAAACACCATATATTTT,CAFTGFNGNTIYF
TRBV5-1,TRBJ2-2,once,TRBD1,TGCGCCAGCAGCTTCCCTGACAGGGAACCCGGGGAGCTGTTTTTT,CASSFPDREPGELFF
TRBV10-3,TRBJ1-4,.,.,TGTGCCATCGGGGACCCCAGTCAAGGAAAACTGTTTTTT,CAIGDPSQGKLFF
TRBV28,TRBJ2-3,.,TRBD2,TGTGCCAGCAGTCCCGGGACTAGTGTAGATACGCAGTATTTT,CASSPGTSVDTQYF
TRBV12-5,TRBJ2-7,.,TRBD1,TGTGCTAGTGGTTTCGGACAGGGCTACGAGCAGTACTTC,CASGFGQGYEQYF
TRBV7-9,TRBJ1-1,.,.,TGTGCCAGCAGCTTAGTTGGACAAAGCCCGGGGGCTTTCTTT,CASSLVGQSPGAFF
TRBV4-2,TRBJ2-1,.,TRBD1,TGTGCCAGCAGCCAACGCGGGGGGACAGGGGCCTACAATGAGCAGTTCTTC,CASSQRGGTGAYNEQFF
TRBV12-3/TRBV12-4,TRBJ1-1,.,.,TGTGCCAGCGGCCGCCAAACGGGGACTGAAGCTTTCTTT,CASGRQTGTEAFF
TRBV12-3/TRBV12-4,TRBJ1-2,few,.,TGTGCCAGCAGTCGACAGTCCTCTAACTATGGCTACACCTTC,CASSRQSSNYGYTF
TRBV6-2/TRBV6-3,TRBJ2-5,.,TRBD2,TGTGCCAGCAGTTATATATTAACTAGCGGGAGTCGGGAGACCCAGTACTTC,CASSYILTSGSRETQYF
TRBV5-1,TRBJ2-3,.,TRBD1,TGCGCCAGCAGCTCACAGGGGGCGCGGGAAGATACGCAGTATTTT,CASSSQGAREDTQYF
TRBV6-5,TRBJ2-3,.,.,TGTGCCAGCAGTGATGGGAATACGCAGTATTTT,CASSDGNTQYF
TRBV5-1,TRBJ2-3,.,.,TGCGCCAGCAGCCGCACTATCACAGATACGCAGTATTTT,CASSRTITDTQYF
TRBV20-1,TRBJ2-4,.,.,TGCAGTGCTAGGGTCTCTGGGGATGAGCAGTACTTC,CSARVSGDEQYF
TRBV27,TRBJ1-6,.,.,TGTGCCAGCAGTATCCGACAGGAAGGTTCACCCCTCCACTTT,CASSIRQEGSPLHF
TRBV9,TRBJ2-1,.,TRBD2,TGTGCCAGCAGCGTTAGCGGGAGGGCCCTCGGGAATGAGCAGTTCTTC,CASSVSGRALGNEQFF
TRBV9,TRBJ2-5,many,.,TGTGCCAGCAGTGTCCTTGGAGAGACCCAGTACTTC,CASSVLGETQYF
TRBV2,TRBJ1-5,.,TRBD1,TGTGCCAGCAGCGCGGGACAGGGAAATCAGCCCCAGCATTTT,CASSAGQGNQPQHF
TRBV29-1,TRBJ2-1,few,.,TGCAGCGTTGAAAGGGGCAGGGTGCGATACAATGAGCAGTTCTTC,CSVERGRVRYNEQFF
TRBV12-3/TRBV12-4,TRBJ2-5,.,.,TGTGCCAGCAGTCCCCGGGATAGCATCGGGGAGACCCAGTACTTC,CASSPRDSIGETQYF
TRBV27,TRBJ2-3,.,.,TGTGCCAGCAGTTTAGGAGCAGGGGCCACAGATACGCAGTATTTT,CASSLGAGATDTQYF
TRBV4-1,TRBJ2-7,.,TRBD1,TGCGCCAGCAGCCAAGACCCGGACAGGGGTCGCTACGAGCAGTACTTC,CASSQDPDRGRYEQYF
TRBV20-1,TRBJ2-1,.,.,TGCAGTGGCCGTAGCGAATACAATGAGCAGTTCTTC,CSGRSEYNEQFF
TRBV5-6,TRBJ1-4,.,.,TGTGCCAGCAGCTTGACAGAACAGTCCACTGCAACTAATGAAAAACTGTTTTTT,CASSLTEQSTATNEKLFF
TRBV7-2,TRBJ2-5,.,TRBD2,TGTGCCAGCAGCTTACGGGGGAGGGCCATGGAGACCCAGTACTTC,CASSLRGRAMETQYF
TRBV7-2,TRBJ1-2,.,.,TGTGCCAGCAGCGCAGTAGGGAACCTTGCGGTTCTTGGCTACACCTTC,CASSAVGNLAVLGYTF
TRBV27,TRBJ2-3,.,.,TGTGCCAGCAGTTTCTCTACCACAGATACGCAGTATTTT,CASSFSTTDTQYF
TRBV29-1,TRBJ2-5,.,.,TGCAGCTTCGACCGCTTCCAAGAGACCCAGTACTTC,CSFDRFQETQYF
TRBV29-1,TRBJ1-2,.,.,TGCAGCGTCTTTACAGGTTACCTCGGAGGCTACACCTTC,CSVFTGYLGGYTF
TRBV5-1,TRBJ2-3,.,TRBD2,TGCGCCAGCAGCATTGGGACTAGCGGGCGCTCAGATACGCAGTATTTT,CASSIGTSGRSDTQYF